This entry describes one T cell receptor beta chain. The antigen remains unidentified. The data are from a study of blood T cells in healthy people across ages. Overall study: There was about one barcoded beta molecule captured by template switching per two T cells.

Using a J-beta primer mix together with a sample-barcoded 5' primer, a second PCR was run for about 7 to 12 cycles. TCRdb re-called the 5' RACE reads through MiXCR, storing one row per CDR3 protein. The table shows around 400,000 distinct CDR3 sequences, with 50% to 60% occurring only once. With V trimmed by 5 bases and J by 0 bases, 4 bases remained unmatched. Germline assignment: CDR1 MGHRA and CDR2 YSYEKL. The length of the CDR3 is 15 residues. Study observations and caveats: In long-lived donors, naive CD4+ cell counts and diversity exceeded those of aged donors. Diversity figures based on one million T cells were deemed too low. Possibly, changes in expanded clonotypes were confounded because donor CMV status was unknown.

The chain recombines TRBV4-1 with TRBJ2-1; 7 nucleotides line up with TRBD2. Sequenced sample: blood. The receptor was derived from a man in his 60s in good health. This CDR3 is CASSSASGSYNEQFF. The CDR3 coding sequence is TGCGCCAGCAGCTCAGCTAGCGGCTCCTACAATGAGCAGTTCTTC.